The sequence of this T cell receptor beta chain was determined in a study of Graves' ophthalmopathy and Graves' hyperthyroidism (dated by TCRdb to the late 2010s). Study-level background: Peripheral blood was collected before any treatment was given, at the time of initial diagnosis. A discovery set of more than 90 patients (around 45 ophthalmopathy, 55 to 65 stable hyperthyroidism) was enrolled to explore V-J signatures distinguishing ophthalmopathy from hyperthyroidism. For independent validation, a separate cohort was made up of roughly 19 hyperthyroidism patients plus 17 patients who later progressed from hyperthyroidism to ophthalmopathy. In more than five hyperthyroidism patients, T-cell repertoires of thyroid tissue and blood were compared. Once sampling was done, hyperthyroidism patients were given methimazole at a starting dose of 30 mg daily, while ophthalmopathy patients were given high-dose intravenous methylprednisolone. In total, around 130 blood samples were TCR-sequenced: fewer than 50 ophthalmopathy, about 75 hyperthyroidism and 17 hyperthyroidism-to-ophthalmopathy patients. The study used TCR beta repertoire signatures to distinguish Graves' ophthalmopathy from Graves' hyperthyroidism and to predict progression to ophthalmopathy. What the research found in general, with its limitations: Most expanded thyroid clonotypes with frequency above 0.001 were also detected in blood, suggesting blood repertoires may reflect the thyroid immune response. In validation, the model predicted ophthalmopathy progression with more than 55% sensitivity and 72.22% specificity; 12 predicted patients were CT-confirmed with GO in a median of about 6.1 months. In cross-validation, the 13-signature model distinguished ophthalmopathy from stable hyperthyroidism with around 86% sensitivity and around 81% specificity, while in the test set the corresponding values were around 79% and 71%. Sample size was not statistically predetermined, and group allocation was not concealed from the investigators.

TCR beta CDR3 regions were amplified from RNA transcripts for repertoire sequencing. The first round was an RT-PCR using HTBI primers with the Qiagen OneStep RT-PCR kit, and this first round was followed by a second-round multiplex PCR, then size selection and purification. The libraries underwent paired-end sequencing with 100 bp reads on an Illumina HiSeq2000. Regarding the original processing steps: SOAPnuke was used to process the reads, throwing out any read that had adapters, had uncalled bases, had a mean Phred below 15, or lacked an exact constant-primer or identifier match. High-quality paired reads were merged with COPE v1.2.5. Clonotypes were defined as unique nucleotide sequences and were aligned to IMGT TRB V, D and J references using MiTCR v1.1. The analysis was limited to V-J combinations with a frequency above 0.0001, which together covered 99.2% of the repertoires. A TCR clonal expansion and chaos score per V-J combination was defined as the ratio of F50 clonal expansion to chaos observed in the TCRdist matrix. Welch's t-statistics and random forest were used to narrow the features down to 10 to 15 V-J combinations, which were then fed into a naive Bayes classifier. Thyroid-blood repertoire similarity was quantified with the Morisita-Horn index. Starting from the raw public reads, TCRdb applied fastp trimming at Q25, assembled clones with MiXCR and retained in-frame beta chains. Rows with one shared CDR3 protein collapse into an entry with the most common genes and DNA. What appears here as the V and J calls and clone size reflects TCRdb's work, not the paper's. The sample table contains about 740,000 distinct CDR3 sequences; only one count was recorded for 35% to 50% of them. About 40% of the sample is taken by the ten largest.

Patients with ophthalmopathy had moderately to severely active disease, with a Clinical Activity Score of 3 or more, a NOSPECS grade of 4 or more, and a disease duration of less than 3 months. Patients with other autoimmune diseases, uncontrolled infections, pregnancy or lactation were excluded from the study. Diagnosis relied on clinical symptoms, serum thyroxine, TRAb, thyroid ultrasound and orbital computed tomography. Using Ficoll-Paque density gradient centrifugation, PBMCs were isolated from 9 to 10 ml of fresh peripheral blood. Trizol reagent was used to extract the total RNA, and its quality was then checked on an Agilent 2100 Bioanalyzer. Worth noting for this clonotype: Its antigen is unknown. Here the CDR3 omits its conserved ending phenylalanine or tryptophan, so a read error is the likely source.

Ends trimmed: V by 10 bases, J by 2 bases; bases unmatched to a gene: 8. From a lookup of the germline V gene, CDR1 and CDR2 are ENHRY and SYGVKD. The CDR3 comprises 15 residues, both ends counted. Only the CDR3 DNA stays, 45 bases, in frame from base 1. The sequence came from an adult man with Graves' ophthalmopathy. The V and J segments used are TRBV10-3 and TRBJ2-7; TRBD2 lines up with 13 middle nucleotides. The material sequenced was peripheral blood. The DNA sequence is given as TGTGCCAGCAGGAGACTAGCGGGAGGACCCTACGAGCAGTACTTA. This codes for CASRRLAGGPYEQYL.